The 3 T cell receptor beta chains below were found in one sample sequenced in a study of blood T cells in healthy people across ages. Primed by a sample-barcoded 5' primer and a J-beta primer mix, a second PCR proceeded for about 6 to 12 cycles. TCRdb called the 5' RACE reads again in MiXCR, with one record for every CDR3 protein. The data contain fewer than 1,000,000 distinct CDR3 sequences, 35% to 50% of them seen just once; the ten biggest clones take up about a sixth. Material: blood. The receptor source for this set is a man older than 75 in good health.

This clonotype was recorded many times. The V gene is TRBV29-1, the J gene TRBJ2-5; TRBD2 agrees at 14 bases. The end of the DNA aligns better with TRBJ2-7, so the J call may be wrong. This CDR3 contains 11 residues. CDR1 and CDR2 (germline): SQVTM, ANQGSEA. CDR3: CIGTSGSEQYF. CDR3 DNA: TGCATCGGGACTAGCGGGAGCGAGCAGTACTTC.

This clonotype has only a few counts. The V gene is TRBV7-2, the J gene TRBJ1-4, with D possibly TRBD1 on 5 matching bases. V was cut by 4 bases and J by 7 bases, with 10 bases left in between. This CDR3 is 13 amino acids long. CDR1 is SGHTA, CDR2 FQGNSA, per germline. The CDR3 region has the DNA TGTGCCAGCAGCTCTCAGGGTAGTGAAAAACTGTTTTTT. Translating it yields CASSSQGSEKLFF. Drawing the rest from reference TRBV7-2 and TRBJ1-4, the complete variable domain is GAGVSQSPSNKVTEKGKDVELRCDPISGHTALYWYRQSLGQGLEFLIYFQGNSAPDKSGLPSDRFSAERTGGSVSTLTIQRTQQEDSAVYLCASSSQGSEKLFFGSGTQLSVL.

V usage is TRBV28 and J usage is TRBJ2-5; 10 bases are a match to TRBD1. The DNA end lines up better with TRBJ2-7; the J call may be wrong. CDR1 MDHEN and CDR2 SYDVKM come from the germline V gene. CDR3 length equals 14 residues. CDR3 in amino acids: CASSQTGGLYEQYF. The CDR3 DNA sequence: TGTGCCAGCAGCCAGACAGGGGGCCTTTACGAGCAGTACTTC.